These T cell receptor beta chains were read from a single sample in a study of blood T cell repertoires in COVID-19. TCRdb's table, derived via immunoSEQ multiplex PCR, lists solely in-frame clones and lacks some. The data hold 68,000 or so clones, with 65% to 85% observed a single time. The sequenced material came from peripheral blood. Receptors originate from a human donor in a cohort sampled during active COVID-19. Each CDR3 is given with its conserved first and last residue. The D gene is left open where the match is weak. Expanded clones are given a class, and other clones once, few, many or no size at all.

>TRBV2|TRBD1|TRBJ2-3|NA
CASDRGRTDTQYF
TGTGCCAGCGACAGGGGGCGCACAGATACGCAGTATTTT
>TRBV28|TRBD1|TRBJ2-1|NA
CASRPSGTGGEDEQFF
TGTGCCAGCAGGCCATCCGGGACAGGGGGCGAGGATGAGCAGTTCTTC
>TRBV11-2|NA|TRBJ1-1|NA
CASSHGQLNTEAFF
TGTGCCAGCAGCCATGGACAGCTGAACACTGAAGCTTTCTTT
>TRBV29-1|NA|TRBJ1-2|NA
CSAGQPSYGYTF
TGCAGCGCTGGACAGCCTTCCTATGGCTACACCTTC
>TRBV5-1|TRBD2|TRBJ2-7|NA
CASSSGLAVEQYF
TGCGCCAGCAGCTCCGGACTAGCGGTCGAGCAGTACTTC
>TRBV5-1|TRBD2|TRBJ2-3|NA
CASSSLQRGTDTQYF
TGCGCCAGCAGCTCCCTCCAGCGGGGGACAGATACGCAGTATTTT
>TRBV3-1/TRBV3-2|TRBD2|TRBJ2-2|NA
CASSQGLASGGPGELFF
TGTGCCAGCAGCCAAGGGCTTGCTAGCGGGGGTCCCGGGGAGCTGTTTTTT
>TRBV4-1|TRBD1|TRBJ1-6|NA
CASSQDPRDRGMLDSPLHF
TGCGCCAGCAGCCAAGATCCCCGGGACAGGGGGATGTTAGATTCACCCCTCCACTTT
>TRBV19|TRBD2|TRBJ2-3|NA
CASSDSGARTDTQYF
TGTGCCAGTAGTGATAGCGGGGCACGCACAGATACGCAGTATTTT
>TRBV6-6|NA|TRBJ2-3|NA
CASSYSNTDTQYF
TGTGCCAGCAGTTACTCCAACACAGATACGCAGTATTTT
>TRBV2|NA|TRBJ2-3|NA
CASSVDGSRTDTQYF
TGTGCCAGCAGTGTCGACGGGTCTCGCACAGATACGCAGTATTTT
>TRBV5-1|NA|TRBJ1-3|NA
CASSLEATSGNTIYF
TGCGCCAGCAGCTTGGAAGCCACCTCTGGAAACACCATATATTTT
>TRBV7-2|TRBD2|TRBJ2-1|NA
CASSGGGTYNEQFF
TGTGCCAGCAGCGGCGGGGGAACCTACAATGAGCAGTTCTTC
>TRBV21-1|NA|TRBJ2-1|NA
CATKGRGLDGGEQFF
TGTGCCACCAAGGGGAGGGGACTAGACGGTGGTGAGCAGTTCTTC
>TRBV4-3|TRBD1|TRBJ2-2|NA
CASSQESLTGPFWTGELFF
TGCGCCAGCAGCCAAGAATCCTTGACAGGGCCTTTTTGGACCGGGGAGCTGTTTTTT
>TRBV4-1|TRBD2|TRBJ2-3|NA
CASSQWGGTPDTQYF
TGCGCCAGCAGCCAATGGGGGGGGACGCCAGATACGCAGTATTTT
>TRBV9|TRBD1|TRBJ2-2|NA
CASSARTGYTGELFF
TGTGCCAGCAGCGCTAGGACAGGGTACACCGGGGAGCTGTTTTTT
>TRBV6-2/TRBV6-3|NA|TRBJ1-1|NA
CASSSPLPEAFF
TGTGCCAGCAGTTCCCCACTCCCTGAAGCTTTCTTT
>TRBV13|TRBD1|TRBJ2-7|NA
CASSSQRGQGAREQYF
TGTGCCAGCAGCTCCCAGCGCGGACAGGGGGCGCGGGAGCAGTACTTC
>TRBV5-1|TRBD2|TRBJ2-1|NA
CASSLWASGVNNEQFF
TGCGCCAGCAGCTTGTGGGCTAGCGGGGTTAACAATGAGCAGTTCTTC
>TRBV6-6|TRBD1|TRBJ1-1|NA
CASRPGQRNTEAFF
TGTGCCAGCAGACCGGGACAGAGGAACACTGAAGCTTTCTTT
>TRBV5-6|NA|TRBJ2-1|NA
CASSLGQSSYNEQFF
TGTGCCAGCAGCTTGGGACAATCCTCCTACAATGAGCAGTTCTTC
>TRBV7-9|TRBD1|TRBJ2-7|NA
CASSHDPGTGNEQYF
TGTGCCAGCAGCCACGACCCCGGGACAGGCAACGAGCAGTACTTC
>TRBV6-5|NA|TRBJ1-6|many
CASSGLINSPLHF
TGTGCCAGCAGCGGACTGATTAATTCACCCCTCCACTTT
>TRBV11-2|NA|TRBJ1-1|few
CASSLWGRDTEAFF
TGTGCCAGCAGCTTATGGGGGCGAGACACTGAAGCTTTCTTT
>TRBV6-2/TRBV6-3|NA|TRBJ1-2|NA
CASSFSSGVGYTF
TGTGCCAGCAGTTTCTCCTCGGGGGTCGGCTACACCTTC
>TRBV29-1|TRBD1|TRBJ1-5|once
CSAGTGNQPQHF
TGCAGCGCCGGGACAGGGAATCAGCCCCAGCATTTT
>TRBV7-2|TRBD2|TRBJ2-2|NA
CASSLSSGTSFGELFF
TGTGCCAGCAGCTTATCCTCCGGGACTAGCTTCGGGGAGCTGTTTTTT
>TRBV2|NA|TRBJ1-2|once
CASTRGVSNYGYTF
TGTGCCAGCACTCGCGGGGTTTCTAACTATGGCTACACCTTC
>TRBV3-1/TRBV3-2|NA|TRBJ1-1|NA
CASSQLTANTEAFF
TGTGCCAGCAGCCAGCTGACAGCGAACACTGAAGCTTTCTTT
>TRBV7-8|NA|TRBJ2-7|NA
CASQTIVDVGRYEQYF
TGTGCCTCGCAGACTATAGTCGACGTCGGACGTTACGAGCAGTACTTC
>TRBV30|NA|TRBJ1-6|once
CAWTFPGISYNSPLHF
TGTGCCTGGACCTTCCCAGGGATCTCCTATAATTCACCCCTCCACTTT
>TRBV2|NA|TRBJ2-5|NA
CASSEVSLQETQYF
TGTGCCAGCAGTGAAGTCTCGCTTCAGGAGACCCAGTACTTC
>TRBV13|NA|TRBJ2-6|NA
CASSQGGASGANVLTF
TGTGCCAGCAGCCAAGGGGGGGCCTCTGGGGCCAACGTCCTGACTTTC
>TRBV2|NA|TRBJ2-3|NA
CASSEALQGRSTQYF
TGTGCCAGCAGTGAAGCGCTTCAGGGCAGGTCCACGCAGTATTTT
>TRBV7-9|TRBD2|TRBJ2-7|NA
CASSPSIAGAYEQYF
TGTGCCAGCAGCCCTAGCATCGCGGGGGCCTACGAGCAGTACTTC
>TRBV19|TRBD2|TRBJ2-3|NA
CASSKWTSRGSDTQYF
TGTGCCAGTAGTAAGTGGACTAGCAGAGGATCAGATACGCAGTATTTT
>TRBV6-1|TRBD2|TRBJ2-1|NA
CASSDGYLAGALYNEQFF
TGTGCCAGCAGTGACGGTTACCTAGCGGGGGCCTTATACAATGAGCAGTTCTTC
>TRBV18|TRBD1|TRBJ1-5|NA
CASTRDRVRQPQHF
TGTGCCAGCACCCGGGACAGGGTAAGGCAGCCCCAGCATTTT
>TRBV3-1/TRBV3-2|NA|TRBJ1-6|NA
CASTQASSPLHF
TGTGCCAGCACCCAAGCCTCCTCACCCCTCCACTTT
>TRBV30|TRBD2|TRBJ2-5|NA
CAWRGGLAVGAQYF
TGTGCCTGGAGAGGCGGGCTAGCGGTCGGGGCCCAGTACTTC
>TRBV6-2/TRBV6-3|NA|TRBJ2-5|NA
CASSADQETQYF
TGTGCCAGCAGCGCGGATCAAGAGACCCAGTACTTC
>TRBV3-1/TRBV3-2|NA|TRBJ2-3|NA
CASSLRDTQYF
TGTGCCAGCAGCCTCCGGGATACGCAGTATTTT
>TRBV9|NA|TRBJ1-1|NA
CASSFSYNTEAFF
TGTGCCAGCAGTTTCTCGTATAACACTGAAGCTTTCTTT
>TRBV7-3|TRBD2|TRBJ2-1|NA
CASSLQSGGYNEQFF
TGTGCCAGCAGCTTACAAAGCGGGGGTTACAATGAGCAGTTCTTC
>TRBV4-1|NA|TRBJ2-7|NA
CASSQDRAGSRYEQYF
TGCGCCAGCAGCCAAGATCGGGCAGGGTCACGCTACGAGCAGTACTTC
>TRBV6-5|NA|TRBJ2-3|NA
CARTPSDTQYF
TGTGCCAGAACCCCTAGCGATACGCAGTATTTT
>TRBV6-1|NA|TRBJ1-4|NA
CASSEKGVNEKLFF
TGTGCCAGCAGTGAAAAAGGGGTTAATGAAAAACTGTTTTTT
>TRBV11-3|NA|TRBJ2-5|NA
CASSLEEWETQYF
TGTGCCAGCAGCTTAGAGGAGTGGGAGACCCAGTACTTC
>TRBV12-5|NA|TRBJ2-1|NA
CASGLVPRRGARNEQFF
TGTGCTAGTGGTTTGGTACCTCGCAGGGGGGCTAGGAATGAGCAGTTCTTC
>TRBV2|TRBD1|TRBJ2-3|few
CASRVTGGSDTQYF
TGTGCCAGCAGGGTGACAGGGGGTTCAGATACGCAGTATTTT
>TRBV4-1|NA|TRBJ1-2|NA
CASSAPTDENYGYTF
TGCGCCAGCAGCGCCCCGACAGATGAAAACTATGGCTACACCTTC
>TRBV2|NA|TRBJ1-5|NA
CASSDFLEMSNQPQHF
TGTGCCAGCAGTGATTTTCTGGAGATGAGCAATCAGCCCCAGCATTTT
>TRBV5-1|NA|TRBJ1-1|once
CASSLQEGMNTEAFF
TGCGCCAGCAGCTTGCAAGAGGGAATGAACACTGAAGCTTTCTTT
>TRBV30|NA|TRBJ1-4|few
CAWSVREGEKLFF
TGTGCCTGGTCAGTCAGGGAGGGGGAAAAACTGTTTTTT